The 12 T cell receptor beta chains listed next were all sequenced from one sample in a study of beta chain features in type 1 diabetes. TCRB transcripts that were expressed got sequenced, as all of the isolated RNA had been reverse transcribed. Here immunoSEQ multiplex PCR was the method, and the copy in TCRdb shows in-frame clones only, minus some. The sample holds hundreds of thousands of clones, 11% to 15% seen once. The material sequenced was central memory CD4+ T cells from blood. These receptors were taken from a man aged 25 to 40 in good health.

The rearrangement uses TRBV4-3 and TRBJ2-1; D is uncertain. The germline CDR1 and CDR2 sequences are LGHNA and YSLEER. The length of the CDR3 is 15 residues. Deletions cut 0 bases from V and 4 bases from J, with 10 bases between. The CDR3, as DNA: TGCGCCAGCAGCCAAGATCTGGGCTATTACAATGAGCAGTTCTTC. It yields the protein CASSQDLGYYNEQFF.

This clone was counted between two and nine times. The rearrangement links TRBV6-5 to TRBJ1-5; a weak D match, TRBD1 (6 bases). The V end lost 2 bases, the J end lost 3 bases, and 8 bases lay between the germline ends. CDR3 length equals 14 residues. Germline CDR1 and CDR2: MNHEY and SVGAGI. Here the CDR3 reads CASSYRGVNQPQHF. The CDR3, as DNA: TGTGCCAGCAGTTACAGGGGGGTCAATCAGCCCCAGCATTTT.

This clone was detected only a few times. V usage is TRBV5-5 and J usage is TRBJ2-7; 12 bases map to TRBD1. Germline V CDR1 and CDR2: SGHKS, YYEKEE (reference sequence). There are 14 residues in the CDR3. The ends lost 3 bases at V and 9 bases at J; junction bases unmatched: 7. Here the CDR3 DNA reads TGTGCCAGCAGCTCCGGGACAGGGGGCCTAAGGCAGTACTTC. Translated, it gives CASSSGTGGLRQYF. The full variable domain, completed using reference TRBV5-5 and TRBJ2-7, is DAGVTQSPTHLIKTRGQQVTLRCSPISGHKSVSWYQQVLGQGPQFIFQYYEKEERGRGNFPDRFSARQFPNYSSELNVNALLLGDSALYLCASSSGTGGLRQYFGPGTRLTVT.

This sequence joins TRBV6-5 and TRBJ1-6; 7 nucleotides line up with TRBD1. The germline V gene has CDR1 MNHEY and CDR2 SVGAGI. Trimming removed 9 bases from V and 4 bases from J; junction bases left unmatched: 6. The CDR3 covers 14 residues. CDR3 nucleotides: TGTGCCAGTGGGGACAGACCGTATAATTCACCCCTCCACTTT. It specifies CASGDRPYNSPLHF.

A few counts support this clone. This chain uses TRBV14 with TRBJ1-1; D is undetermined. V was shortened by 4 bases and J by 1 base, with 7 bases between the two germline ends. From germline, CDR1 is SGHDN and CDR2 FVKESK. The CDR3 has 13 residues. CDR3 DNA sequence: TGTGCCAGCAGCCCCTACAAGAACACTGAAGCTTTCTTT. This sequence encodes CASSPYKNTEAFF.

This clone has just a few counts. V usage is TRBV6-5 and J usage is TRBJ2-5; 8 nucleotides match TRBD1. The ends lost 4 bases at V and 2 bases at J; junction bases unmatched: 9. Looked up from germline, CDR1 is MNHEY and CDR2 is SVGAGI. The CDR3 spans 16 residues. CDR3: CASSLDRVGTQETQYF. CDR3 DNA: TGTGCCAGCAGTTTGGACAGGGTTGGAACACAAGAGACCCAGTACTTC.

The chain carries TRBV10-3 and TRBJ1-4, with 7 bases that match TRBD1. V was clipped by 8 bases and J by 8 bases; unmatched bases: 5. Germline CDR1 ENHRY, CDR2 SYGVKD. The CDR3 is made up of 12 amino acids. The CDR3 protein is CAIGQEREKLFF. The CDR3 DNA reads TGTGCCATCGGACAGGAACGAGAAAAACTGTTTTTT.

V usage is TRBV20-1 and J usage is TRBJ2-1; D ambiguous. Germline CDR1 DFQATT, CDR2 SNEGSKA (reference sequence). This CDR3 contains 11 residues. V was clipped by 3 bases and J by 12 bases, with 12 bases between them. Written as DNA, the CDR3 is TGCAGTGCTAGCTTAGTTCTAGGGCAGTTCTTC. It translates to CSASLVLGQFF.

This clone appeared a few times. This sequence joins TRBV10-3 and TRBJ2-1, with D unclear. With 2 bases removed from V and 8 bases from J, the gap between germline ends came to 7 bases. The CDR3 runs to 12 residues. Per germline, CDR1 ENHRY and CDR2 SYGVKD. DNA of the CDR3: TGTGCCATCAGTGAGAACCAGTATGAGCAGTTCTTC. It codes for CAISENQYEQFF.

This clone was counted a few times. The gene calls are TRBV18 and TRBJ1-5; D might be TRBD1 (5 bases). The ends were cut back, 1 base at V and 0 bases at J, with 7 bases in the middle. This CDR3 is built from 15 residues. Germline V gene lookup returns CDR1 KGHSH and CDR2 LQKENI. This CDR3 reads CASSPRGVSNQPQHF. The DNA of the CDR3 is TGTGCCAGCTCACCACGAGGGGTTAGCAATCAGCCCCAGCATTTT.

The count of this clone is one. V is TRBV27 and J is TRBJ2-2; the match to TRBD2 covers 9 bases. With V trimmed by 6 bases and J by 0 bases, 5 bases remained unmatched. Germline V gives CDR1 MNHEY, CDR2 SMNVEV (reference sequence). The length of the CDR3 is 16 residues. In DNA form, the CDR3 reads TGTGCCAGCAGGATCGCGGGAGGGACGAACACCGGGGAGCTGTTTTTT. This translates into CASRIAGGTNTGELFF.

This clone was detected many times. The V and J genes are TRBV7-9 and TRBJ1-5; D not certain. CDR1 is SEHNR and CDR2 is FQNEAQ in the germline V gene (reference sequence). Trimming stripped 4 bases from V and 3 bases from J, with 10 bases between. The CDR3 spans 14 residues. CDR3 region: CASSSDTFNQPQHF. In DNA, the CDR3 is TGTGCCAGCAGCTCTGACACTTTCAATCAGCCCCAGCATTTT.